The source of this T cell receptor (beta chain) is a study of shared clonotypes between healthy human individuals. Clones were sequenced by immunoSEQ multiplex PCR, and TCRdb holds only the in-frame ones, with some missing. Among approximately 2.3 million clones, approximately 93% were seen once, and the ten largest hold approximately 0.4%. Germline loops: CDR1 WNHNN, CDR2 SYGVQD (reference sequence). V trimming: 2 bases; J trimming: 5 bases; junction bases outside the gene matches: 3. This CDR3 is 15 amino acids long. Sequenced: naive CD4+ T cells from PBMCs. Subset of the sample: CD45RA+ positively selected. The chain recombines TRBV10-1 with TRBJ2-1, with TRBD2 identical over 10 bases. This sequence was found in a man aged 18 to 30 in good health. Some clones in this sample may be carry-over from other donors' samples. This chain's CDR3 is CASSEGLAEDNEQFF. The CDR3 nucleotides are TGCGCCAGCAGTGAGGGACTAGCGGAGGACAATGAGCAGTTCTTC.